One and the same sample provided the 12 T cell receptor beta chains below, sequenced in a study of OX40 agonist ivuxolimab in advanced cancers. Repertoires were generated with immunoSEQ multiplex PCR, while TCRdb's copy carries only in-frame clones and drops some. The sample has 55,000 to 70,000 clones, 65% to 85% seen once; the top ten hold roughly 11%. Sequenced here: CD4+ or CD8+ T cells sorted from blood, sampled in a trial of the OX40 agonist ivuxolimab. These receptors all stem from an adult with an advanced solid tumor such as melanoma, head and neck, liver or kidney cancer.

The chain combines TRBV7-3 with TRBJ2-7, with 7 bases fitting TRBD1. The ends lost 0 bases at V and 5 bases at J; junction bases unmatched: 4. Germline V gene data show CDR1 as SGHTA and CDR2 as FQGTGA. The CDR3 contains 14 residues. The CDR3 is CASSLTEGGNEQYV. CDR3 bases: TGTGCCAGCAGCTTAACGGAAGGGGGCAACGAGCAGTACGTC.

The chain joins TRBV11-1 to TRBJ2-7, with 7 bases matching TRBD1. In germline, CDR1 is SGHAT, CDR2 FQDESV (reference sequence). The CDR3 runs to 13 residues. Germline trimming cut 2 bases from V and 6 bases from J; bases unmatched to any gene: 4. This chain's CDR3 is CASSLMTGSEQYF. Written as DNA, the CDR3 is TGTGCCAGCAGCTTAATGACAGGGTCCGAGCAGTACTTC.

The table lists this clone with a few counts. J is TRBJ1-4 and V is TRBV2; D might be TRBD1 (5 bases). Germline CDR1 SNHLY, CDR2 FYNNEI. The CDR3 is made up of 15 amino acids. Trimming pared 5 bases from V and 7 bases from J, leaving 17 bases between. CDR3 amino acids: CASSPPAGRGEKLFF. CDR3 in DNA: TGTGCCAGCAGTCCCCCGGCAGGGAGGGGTGAAAAACTGTTTTTT.

This chain links TRBV7-9 with TRBJ2-3; tentatively, D is TRBD1 or TRBD2 (6 bases each). With 5 bases removed from V and 4 bases from J, the gap between germline ends came to 28 bases. Germline loops: CDR1 SEHNR, CDR2 FQNEAQ (reference sequence). The CDR3 is 19 amino acids. The CDR3 region has the DNA TGTGCCAGCAGCCCGGCAGCCGGGGGCCATTCCTTATCAGCAGATACGCAGTATTTT. It specifies CASSPAAGGHSLSADTQYF. The entire variable domain, with the rest obtained from reference TRBV7-9 and TRBJ2-3, is as follows: DTGVSQNPRHKITKRGQNVTFRCDPISEHNRLYWYRQTLGQGPEFLTYFQNEAQLEKSRLLSDRFSAERPKGSFSTLEIQRTEQGDSAMYLCASSPAAGGHSLSADTQYFGPGTRLTVL.

Here the CDR3 DNA reads TGCGCCAGCAGGGAGGCTACCAGGGGCGCAGATGGCTACACCTTC. It translates to CASREATRGADGYTF. The chain links TRBV5-1 to TRBJ1-2; possibly TRBD1 for D (6 bases). The CDR3 is 15 residues long. Trimming stripped 5 bases from V and 6 bases from J, with 20 bases between. CDR1 is SGHRS and CDR2 is YFSETQ in the germline V gene.

V gene TRBV19 combines with J gene TRBJ1-1; 7 bases fit TRBD1. The CDR3 runs 17 residues. In germline, CDR1 is LNHDA, CDR2 SQIVND (reference sequence). With 0 bases clipped from V and 2 bases from J, the junction kept 9 bases outside the gene matches. DNA for the CDR3: TGTGCCAGTAGTATAGATCTTACAGGGGCGTTAAACACTGAAGCTTTCTTT. Amino acids: CASSIDLTGALNTEAFF.

The chain joins TRBV6-5 to TRBJ1-1; D might be TRBD1 (6 bases). V was clipped by 0 bases and J by 2 bases, with 10 bases between them. The CDR3 consists of 15 residues. Germline V lookup: CDR1 MNHEY, CDR2 SVGAGI. CDR3 in DNA: TGTGCCAGCAGTTACTCCTGGGGGGGCAACACTGAAGCTTTCTTT. Translation: CASSYSWGGNTEAFF.

This rearrangement joins TRBV4-3 to TRBJ2-2; possible D gene TRBD2, 6 bases. The germline V and J ends were trimmed by 4 bases and 4 bases, with 16 bases remaining between them. The germline V gene has CDR1 LGHNA and CDR2 YSLEER. CDR3 size: 16 residues. CDR3 in amino acids: CASSPEGLAPTGELFF. The CDR3 DNA sequence: TGCGCCAGCAGCCCCGAGGGGCTAGCGCCCACCGGGGAGCTGTTTTTT.

V gene TRBV5-6 combines with J gene TRBJ2-1; weak D call: TRBD1 (5 bases). V lost 5 bases to trimming and J lost 5 bases, with 11 bases between them. CDR1 and CDR2 from the germline V gene are SGHDT and YYEEEE. This CDR3 has 13 amino acids. The CDR3 spells CASRQGANNEQFF. Here the CDR3 DNA reads TGTGCCAGCAGGCAGGGCGCAAACAATGAGCAGTTCTTC.

V gene TRBV6-6 combines with J gene TRBJ1-1; D may be TRBD1 (6 bases). The germline V gene has CDR1 MNHNY and CDR2 SVGAGI (reference sequence). The V gene lost 4 bases and the J gene lost 9 bases, with 15 bases spanning the gap. The CDR3 is 13 amino acids. This CDR3 reads CASSWEIGTQAFF. The CDR3 nucleotides are TGTGCCAGCAGTTGGGAGATAGGGACACAAGCTTTCTTT.

CDR3 amino acids: CASSLEINNEQFF. CDR3 sequence (DNA): TGTGCCAGCAGCTTAGAGATCAACAATGAGCAGTTCTTC. The J gene is TRBJ2-1, the V gene TRBV7-2; D is ambiguous. Germline loops: CDR1 SGHTA, CDR2 FQGNSA. V was trimmed by 1 base and J by 5 bases, leaving 6 bases between them. The CDR3 is made up of 13 amino acids.

V is TRBV6-1 and J is TRBJ2-2; perhaps TRBD1 as D (6 bases). The germline V gene encodes CDR1 MNHNS and CDR2 SASEGT. This CDR3 has 15 amino acids. The V end lost 4 bases, the J end lost 1 base, and 10 bases lay between the germline ends. The CDR3 spells CASSVAGENTGELFF. The CDR3 nucleotides are TGTGCCAGCAGTGTAGCAGGGGAGAACACCGGGGAGCTGTTTTTT.